Sequencing of this T cell receptor (beta chain) was carried out in a study of blood T cells in healthy people across ages (dated by TCRdb to the mid-2010s). General notes on the study: In model experiments, template switching captured about one uniquely barcoded TCR beta cDNA molecule for every two T cells. Using the same blood draw, the study looked at two additional independent replicas of 1 million unique cDNA reads for two donors, one aged 18 to 30 and the other aged 80 or older. To track age-related changes in TCR beta repertoire diversity, the study relied on deep sequencing normalized with unique cDNA molecular identifiers. Donors were grouped into four age groups: young (average 16 years), middle-aged (around 39), aged (about 60) and long-lived (approximately 81). To avoid experimental bias, donors of different ages were spread randomly across the sequencing lanes. Study-wide conclusions, independent of this receptor: The CMV infection status of donors was not known, potentially confounding age-related changes in expanded clonotypes. Conclusive comparison of naive and antigen-experienced compartments was prevented by the profiling of bulk unsorted PBMCs. Estimates of total diversity based on one million sequenced T cells were regarded as lower bounds and as underestimates. As age increased, observed TCR beta diversity per million T cells dropped in a roughly linear way, and a significant reduction was already evident by age 40. A strong correlation was found between observed TCR beta diversity and the percentage of naive T cells measured by flow cytometry. Compared with the aged group, the long-lived group had more naive CD4+ T cells, fewer expanded clones and increased TCR diversity, suggesting age selection.

The donors were about 40 Caucasian individuals from Russia, aged roughly 6 to 100 years, who were systemically healthy. Around 10 milliliters of peripheral blood were collected from each donor into EDTA-treated Vacutainer tubes. PBMCs were isolated by Ficoll-Paque density-gradient centrifugation, with at least 7 million obtained per sample. Trizol reagent was used to extract total RNA from PBMCs, with at least 6 micrograms per sample. The percentages of naive CD45RAhigh/CD27high T cells were determined by flow cytometry on a PBMC aliquot from every donor. On this clonotype itself: The antigen it binds to is not known. Base qualities are not recorded, but no much larger clone differs from it by a single base.

Preparation of the library involved 5' RACE. TCRdb lists the instrument as Illumina HiSeq 2500. A second roughly 6 to 12 cycle PCR used a sample-barcoded 5' primer and a J-beta primer mix. Each TCR beta cDNA molecule received a unique molecular identifier from a template-switch 5' adaptor carrying 12 random nucleotides. Each sample yielded at least 3 million CDR3-containing paired-end reads. The Mint cDNA synthesis kit, primed by a TRBC-specific oligonucleotide, was used to synthesize first-strand cDNA from all RNA. Following uracil-DNA glycosylase treatment, all cDNA underwent a first 18-cycle PCR with the universal primers M1SS and BC2_uni_R. The published analysis was carried out like this. Normalization of each sample was performed by random selection of 1 million high-quality reads, each carrying a distinct molecular identifier. Reads with shared molecular identifiers were discarded instead of being binned into consensus sequences. MiTCR, set to a Q25 quality threshold and the strictest error-elimination algorithm, was used for CDR3 identification, clonotype clustering and error correction. Lower-bound total TCR beta diversity was estimated with a nonparametric unseen species model using Euler transformation. TCRdb redid the processing of the public reads, applying fastp at Q25 and MiXCR, and retained in-frame beta chains. Each CDR3 protein appears once, grouped with its most common genes and DNA. The V and J calls shown here were made by TCRdb, not taken from the authors' results. The sample data list about 730,000 distinct CDR3 sequences, and approximately 39% of these were observed just once. Under 25% of the sample goes to the ten largest clones.

Trimming costs V 8 bases and J 0 bases, and their ends lie 14 bases apart. The CDR3 numbers 15 residues from cysteine through phenylalanine. The read is trimmed to its CDR3 DNA, 45 bases read in frame from base 1. From a lookup of the germline V gene, CDR1 and CDR2 are MGHDK and SYGVNS. The V and J segments used are TRBV25-1 and TRBJ2-1, with the D gene too uncertain to name. The TCR originated in a woman in her fifties or sixties in good health. Sequenced: blood. The nucleotide sequence reads TGTGCCAGCGGCCACATTGGCGACTCCTACAATGAGCAGTTCTTC. This sequence encodes CASGHIGDSYNEQFF.